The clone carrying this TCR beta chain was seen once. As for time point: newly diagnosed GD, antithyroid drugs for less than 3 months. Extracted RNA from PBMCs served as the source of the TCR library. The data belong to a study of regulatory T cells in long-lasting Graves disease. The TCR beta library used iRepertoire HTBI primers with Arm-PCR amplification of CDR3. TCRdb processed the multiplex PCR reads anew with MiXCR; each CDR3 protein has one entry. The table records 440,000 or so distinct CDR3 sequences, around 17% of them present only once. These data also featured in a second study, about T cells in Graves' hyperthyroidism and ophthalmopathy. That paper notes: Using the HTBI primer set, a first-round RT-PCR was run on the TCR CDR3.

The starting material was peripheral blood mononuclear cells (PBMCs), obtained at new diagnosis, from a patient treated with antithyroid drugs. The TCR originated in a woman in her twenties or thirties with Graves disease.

The DNA for the CDR3 is TGTGCCAGCAGCTTGCCTCCCTCCTATAATTCACCCCTCCACTTT. Residues: CASSLPPSYNSPLHF. The chain uses TRBV5-8 and TRBJ1-6; D is undetermined. The CDR3 spans 15 residues. The V gene's germline CDR1 is SGHTS and CDR2 YDEGEE. Trimming took 1 base from V and 0 from J, leaving 5 bases between them. The full variable domain, its missing parts supplied by reference TRBV5-8 and TRBJ1-6, is EAGVTQSPTHLIKTRGQQATLRCSPISGHTSVYWYQQALGLGLQFLLWYDEGEERNRGNFPPRFSGRQFPNYSSELNVNALELEDSALYLCASSLPPSYNSPLHFGNGTRLTVT.